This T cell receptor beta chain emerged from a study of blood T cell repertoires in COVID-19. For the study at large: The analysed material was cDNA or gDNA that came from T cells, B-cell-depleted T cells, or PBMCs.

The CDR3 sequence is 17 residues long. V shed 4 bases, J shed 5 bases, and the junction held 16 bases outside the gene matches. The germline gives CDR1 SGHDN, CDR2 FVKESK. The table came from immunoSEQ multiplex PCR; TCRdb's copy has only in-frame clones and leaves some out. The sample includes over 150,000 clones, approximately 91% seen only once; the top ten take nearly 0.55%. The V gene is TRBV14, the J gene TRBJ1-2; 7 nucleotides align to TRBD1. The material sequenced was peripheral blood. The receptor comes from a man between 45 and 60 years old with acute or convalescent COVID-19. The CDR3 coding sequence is TGTGCCAGCAGCCCCAAATTAGACAGGGCCCGAACTTATGGCTACACCTTC. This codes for CASSPKLDRARTYGYTF. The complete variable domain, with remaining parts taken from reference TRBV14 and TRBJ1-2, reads EAGVTQFPSHSVIEKGQTVTLRCDPISGHDNLYWYRRVMGKEIKFLLHFVKESKQDESGMPNNRFLAERTGGTYSTLKVQPAELEDSGVYFCASSPKLDRARTYGYTFGSGTRLTVV.